The sample holds a few counts of the clone carrying this TCR beta chain. What it binds is unknown. This entry belongs to a study of human T cells and chemical hapten exposure. Study-level findings and limits: Positively correlated with patch test score were the counts of PT1 expanded TCRs.

Regarding time point: patch test 1, 2 weeks after DPC sensitization. Described treatment: therapeutic diphenylcyclopropenone sensitization with weekly scalp DPC. This CDR3 is 18 amino acids long. V lost 0 bases to trimming and J lost 0 bases, with 14 bases between them. Germline V gene lookup returns CDR1 MNHEY and CDR2 SVGEGT. Separate cDNA molecules received unique molecular identifiers, which the library attached to them. TCRdb redid the calling of the RACE reads with MiXCR, one entry per CDR3 protein. The repertoire holds some 340,000 distinct CDR3 sequences, with under 9% as singletons. V and J are TRBV6-2 or TRBV6-3 and TRBJ1-4; D gene uncertain. The material sequenced was whole blood, taken in connection with sensitization to the hapten diphenylcyclopropenone (DPC). This TCR was sampled from a woman aged 18-29 years with alopecia areata. Some clones in this sample may be carry-over from other donors' samples. CDR3 sequence reads: CASSYSGLDAATNEKLFF. The DNA for the CDR3 is TGTGCCAGCAGTTACTCTGGTCTGGACGCTGCAACTAATGAAAAACTGTTTTTT.